These 14 T cell receptor beta chains originate from one sample sequenced in a study of response to subunit inactivated influenza vaccine. Via MiXCR, TCRdb re-called the RT-PCR reads, giving one row per CDR3 protein. The sample has about 570,000 distinct CDR3 sequences, about 10% seen once. The data were also submitted as part of a second study, on T cells expressing NK-cell markers. As that study records: The authors made TCR beta cDNA libraries by 5'RACE template switching. This switching added a universal primer site and UMIs.

The specimen comprised PBMCs from blood, sampled on the day of vaccination. The receptors were sampled from a man over 45 who received an inactivated influenza vaccine.

J is TRBJ2-7 and V is TRBV5-4, with TRBD1 identical over 7 bases. Unmatched junction bases numbered 5, after V lost 0 bases and J lost 5 bases. The CDR3 covers 14 residues. Germline V lookup: CDR1 SGHNT, CDR2 YYREEE (reference sequence). DNA of the CDR3: TGTGCCAGCAGCTTGGGCCCTCAGGGGGACGAGCAGTACTTC. Amino acids: CASSLGPQGDEQYF.

Comments on this clonotype: A single base separates this from a much larger clone, so it may be a read error. The chain recombines TRBV28 with TRBJ2-5, with D hard to call. There are 14 residues in the CDR3. In germline, CDR1 is MDHEN, CDR2 SYDVKM. Trimming left V 3 bases short and J 5 bases short, with 13 bases between. This CDR3 is CASSFWKTHETQYF. The DNA of the CDR3 is TGTGCCAGCAGTTTTTGGAAGACCCACGAGACCCAGTACTTC.

This clonotype was seen ten or more times. The chain joins TRBV2 to TRBJ1-5; 8 bases are shared with TRBD1. The J segment lost 6 bases and the V segment lost 6 bases, leaving 4 bases of the junction unmatched. This CDR3 region has 13 residues. Germline-derived CDR1 and CDR2 are SNHLY and FYNNEI. The DNA for the CDR3 is TGTGCCAGCAGGGGACAGGAGGGTCAGCCCCAGCATTTT. This sequence encodes CASRGQEGQPQHF.

A few counts support this clonotype. The J gene is TRBJ2-1, the V gene TRBV5-1, with D possibly matching TRBD1 (6 bases). The germline gives CDR1 SGHRS, CDR2 YFSETQ. CDR3 length: 16 residues. V shed 4 bases and J shed 3 bases, with 17 bases lying between them. This CDR3 reads CASSTTPTGRYNEQFF. CDR3 DNA sequence: TGCGCCAGCAGCACAACCCCGACAGGCCGCTACAATGAGCAGTTCTTC.

V is TRBV9 and J is TRBJ2-1, with D hard to call. CDR3 size: 13 residues. The V and J ends lost 2 bases and 8 bases respectively, with 11 bases between them. The germline gives CDR1 SGDLS, CDR2 YYNGEE. This CDR3 is CASSVFSDDEQFF. As DNA, the CDR3 is TGTGCCAGCAGCGTGTTCAGCGACGATGAGCAGTTCTTC.

The CDR3 DNA follows: TGTGCCAGCAGTCCTATAGCGGGGGGGGACCATGAGCAGTTCTTC. Protein product: CASSPIAGGDHEQFF. The chain is built from TRBV28 and TRBJ2-1, with 11 bases fitting TRBD2. The V segment lost 5 bases and the J segment 8 bases; nucleotides outside the gene matches: 8. The V gene's germline CDR1 is MDHEN and CDR2 SYDVKM. The CDR3 runs 15 residues.

This clonotype appeared a few times. This rearrangement joins TRBV3-1 to TRBJ2-7; D is uncertain. CDR1 is LGHDT and CDR2 is YNNKEL in the germline V gene (reference sequence). The CDR3 has 13 residues. Trimming removed 0 bases from V and 2 bases from J, with 5 bases in between. The CDR3 bases are TGTGCCAGCAGCCAAGAGCGTCCCTACGAGCAGTACTTC. Encoded protein: CASSQERPYEQYF.

This chain uses TRBV29-1 with TRBJ2-7; 7 bases agree with TRBD2. This CDR3 contains 14 residues. The ends lost 5 bases at V and 5 bases at J; junction bases unmatched: 12. Germline-derived CDR1 and CDR2 are SQVTM and ANQGSEA. CDR3 bases: TGCAGCGTTTCCGGCGGGGGTAGACGGAACGAGCAGTACTTC. It codes for CSVSGGGRRNEQYF.

CDR3 nucleotides: TGTGCCAGCAGCTTCCCGTGGACAGGGGACTACACCTTC. This encodes CASSFPWTGDYTF. The chain has TRBV7-2 and TRBJ1-2; 9 bases line up with TRBD1. This CDR3 spans 13 amino acids. The V gene end was trimmed by 3 bases and the J gene end by 10 bases; junction bases not matched to a gene: 6. Germline V lookup: CDR1 SGHTA, CDR2 FQGNSA.

This clonotype was detected only a few times. This chain connects TRBV7-7 to TRBJ2-1, with D unclear. Germline CDR1 SSHAT, CDR2 FNYEAQ (reference sequence). The CDR3 runs to 13 residues. V dropped 5 bases and J dropped 11 bases, with 16 bases sitting between them. The DNA of the CDR3 is TGTGCCAGCAGCCCCAAGCCGGTGGGAAAGCAGTTCTTC. Translated, it gives CASSPKPVGKQFF.

This clonotype was recorded a few times. This chain joins TRBV20-1 and TRBJ2-7; D gene uncertain. V was pared by 3 bases and J by 1 base, with 10 bases between. The CDR3 runs 13 residues. Germline V gene data show CDR1 as DFQATT and CDR2 as SNEGSKA (reference sequence). CDR3 sequence reads: CSAREQPSYEQYF. The CDR3 DNA follows: TGCAGTGCTAGGGAACAGCCTTCCTACGAGCAGTACTTC.

This clonotype has at least ten counts. The genes are TRBV4-2 and TRBJ2-7, with 9 bases matching TRBD1. Germline V CDR1 and CDR2: LGHNA, YNFKEQ. V was clipped by 1 base and J by 2 bases; unmatched bases: 3. CDR3 length: 15 amino acids. CDR3 coding DNA: TGTGCCAGCAGCCAAGCAAGGGACAGGGCCTACGAGCAGTACTTC. This encodes CASSQARDRAYEQYF.

This clonotype was seen repeatedly, ten times or more. The rearrangement joins TRBV25-1 to TRBJ2-7, with D possibly being TRBD1 (6 bases). V lost 6 bases to trimming and J lost 6 bases, with 12 bases between them. This CDR3 comprises 12 residues. CDR1 MGHDK and CDR2 SYGVNS come from the germline V gene. This CDR3 is CASRQGGGEQYF. The DNA of the CDR3 is TGTGCCAGCAGACAGGGTGGTGGCGAGCAGTACTTC.

This clonotype was detected only a few times. In DNA, the CDR3 is TGTGCCAGCAGTTTATTTGATGAAGGGGAGCTGTTTTTT. Its protein is CASSLFDEGELFF. This chain links TRBV12-3 or TRBV12-4 with TRBJ2-2; D remains ambiguous. CDR3 size: 13 residues. The V end was cut by 2 bases, the J end by 8 bases, with 9 bases between.